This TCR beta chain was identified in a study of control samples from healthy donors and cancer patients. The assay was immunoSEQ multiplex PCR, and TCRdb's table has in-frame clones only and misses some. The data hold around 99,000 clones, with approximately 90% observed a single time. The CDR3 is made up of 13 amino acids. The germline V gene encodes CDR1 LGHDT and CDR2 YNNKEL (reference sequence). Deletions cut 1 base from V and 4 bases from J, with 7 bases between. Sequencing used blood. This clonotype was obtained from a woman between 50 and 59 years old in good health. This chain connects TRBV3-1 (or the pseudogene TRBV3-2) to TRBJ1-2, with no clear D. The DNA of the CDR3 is TGTGCCAGCAGCCAAGTAAAAAGCTATGGCTACACCTTC. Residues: CASSQVKSYGYTF.